These 24 T cell receptor beta chains were all obtained from the same sample, sequenced in a study of persistence of HIV-infected CD4 T cells. The immunoSEQ assay was version 4, run in survey mode. Clones were sequenced by immunoSEQ multiplex PCR, and TCRdb holds only the in-frame ones, with some missing. Here the sample spans tens of thousands of clones, about 81% being singletons. Cells were stimulated with CMV-infected fibroblast lysates at about 10 ug/mL. CD40L-negative CD69-negative CD45RO-high memory CD4+ T cells were sorted as populations depleted of antigen-responding cells. Their antigens are not known. The sample was CD4+ T cells sorted from PBMCs after roughly 18-hour stimulation, taken from a patient who received antiretroviral therapy. The origin of the receptors is an adult man with HIV who was CMV-seropositive.

This chain joins TRBV28 and TRBJ2-2; D gene ambiguous. V shed 5 bases and J shed 4 bases, with 14 bases lying between them. Germline lookup yields CDR1 MDHEN and CDR2 SYDVKM. The CDR3 runs to 15 residues. The DNA of the CDR3 is TGTGCCAGCAGTGGTCACGAGGCTGTCACCGGGGAGCTGTTTTTT. Residues: CASSGHEAVTGELFF.

This clone was picked up one time. V is TRBV7-2 and J is TRBJ1-1; D not resolved. Germline V CDR1 and CDR2: SGHTA, FQGNSA. This CDR3 is 16 amino acids long. Trimming took off 2 bases at V and 0 bases at J, with 13 bases between the two ends. CDR3 in amino acids: CASSLRTPGMNTEAFF. The DNA for the CDR3 is TGTGCCAGCAGCTTAAGGACGCCGGGAATGAACACTGAAGCTTTCTTT.

This clone showed up just once. This sequence joins TRBV6-5 and TRBJ1-2; D is perhaps TRBD1 (6 bases). Deletions cut 6 bases from V and 3 bases from J, with 17 bases between. Germline CDR1 and CDR2: MNHEY and SVGAGI. This CDR3 region has 15 residues. CDR3 coding DNA: TGTGCCAGCAGCCGAGGGGGGGCGGATCACTATGGCTACACCTTC. Translated, it gives CASSRGGADHYGYTF.

This clone has only a few counts. The rearrangement links TRBV24-1 to TRBJ2-2; 9 nucleotides agree with TRBD1. The germline gives CDR1 KGHDR, CDR2 SFDVKD. With V trimmed by 2 bases and J by 6 bases, 9 bases remained unmatched. This CDR3 region has 17 residues. The CDR3 DNA sequence: TGTGCCACCAGTGATTCCCTCCGGACAGGGGTTCCCGGGGAGCTGTTTTTT. This gives the protein CATSDSLRTGVPGELFF.

This clone was observed a few times. The genes are TRBV5-1 and TRBJ2-2; TRBD1 or TRBD2 may be the D gene (5 bases each). CDR1 and CDR2 (germline): SGHRS, YFSETQ. The CDR3 consists of 16 residues. Trimming shortened V by 0 bases and J by 4 bases, and 13 bases separated the two germline ends. DNA for the CDR3: TGCGCCAGCAGCTTGGTCTGGGGGTCGGCCACCGGGGAGCTGTTTTTT. Amino acids: CASSLVWGSATGELFF.

The chain links TRBV20-1 to TRBJ1-2; no clear D gene. Germline lookup yields CDR1 DFQATT and CDR2 SNEGSKA (reference sequence). This CDR3 has 13 amino acids. V was pared by 3 bases and J by 4 bases, with 12 bases between. Here the CDR3 DNA reads TGCAGTGCTAGTACCGCTCTCTTCTATGGCTACACCTTC. It yields the protein CSASTALFYGYTF.

The chain combines TRBV7-8 with TRBJ1-5; no clear D gene. The length of the CDR3 is 14 residues. Germline V CDR1 and CDR2: SGHVS, FQNEAQ. Deletions cut 1 base from V and 3 bases from J, with 7 bases between. CDR3 DNA sequence: TGTGCCAGCAGCTTAGTTGTTGCCAATCAGCCCCAGCATTTT. The encoded protein is CASSLVVANQPQHF.

The V and J genes are TRBV2 and TRBJ1-6; no firm D call. Deletions cut 10 bases from V and 4 bases from J, with 14 bases between. This CDR3 comprises 14 residues. Germline V gives CDR1 SNHLY, CDR2 FYNNEI. Here the CDR3 reads CATAQSVYNSPLHF. The CDR3 DNA follows: TGTGCCACGGCCCAGTCCGTTTATAATTCACCCCTCCACTTT.

J is TRBJ1-1 and V is TRBV9; D remains unclear. The germline V gene has CDR1 SGDLS and CDR2 YYNGEE. This CDR3 has 13 residues. Trimming stripped 0 bases from V and 5 bases from J, with 8 bases between. The CDR3 DNA sequence: TGTGCCAGCAGCGTAGCTTACGGGACTGAAGCTTTCTTT. Encoded protein: CASSVAYGTEAFF.

CDR3 sequence (DNA): TGTGCCAGCAGCTCGACGACAGGGGGCAACACTGAAGCTTTCTTT. Amino acids: CASSSTTGGNTEAFF. The V gene is TRBV7-2, the J gene TRBJ1-1; 10 nucleotides align to TRBD1. This CDR3 has 15 residues. CDR1 is SGHTA and CDR2 is FQGNSA in the germline V gene. Losses at the gene ends were 4 bases for V and 2 bases for J; bases not matched to a gene: 4.

V usage is TRBV19 and J usage is TRBJ1-4; D might be TRBD1 (6 bases). The length of the CDR3 is 14 residues. V was pared by 4 bases and J by 7 bases, with 13 bases between. In germline, CDR1 is LNHDA, CDR2 SQIVND (reference sequence). DNA for the CDR3: TGTGCCAGTAGTACACCCCCCAGGGGTGAAAAACTGTTTTTT. Encoded protein: CASSTPPRGEKLFF.

This chain links TRBV10-1 with TRBJ2-1; a weak D match, TRBD1 (6 bases). The germline CDR1 and CDR2 sequences are WNHNN and SYGVQD (reference sequence). V lost 0 bases to trimming and J lost 4 bases, with 13 bases between them. The CDR3 spans 16 residues. In DNA form, the CDR3 reads TGCGCCAGCAGTGAGTCCAGGGCAGGGGCATACAATGAGCAGTTCTTC. The encoded protein is CASSESRAGAYNEQFF.

The V and J genes are TRBV5-5 and TRBJ2-1; unclear D gene. With 3 bases removed from V and 5 bases from J, the gap between germline ends came to 12 bases. From germline, CDR1 is SGHKS and CDR2 YYEKEE (reference sequence). The CDR3 totals 14 residues. The CDR3 region has the DNA TGTGCCAGCAGCTCCTCCGGGCTAGACAATGAGCAGTTCTTC. Residues: CASSSSGLDNEQFF.

The V gene is TRBV19, the J gene TRBJ1-1, with D tentatively TRBD1 (6 bases). V was shortened by 10 bases and J by 5 bases, with 20 bases between the two germline ends. The CDR3 contains 14 residues. Germline V gives CDR1 LNHDA, CDR2 SQIVND (reference sequence). The CDR3 protein is CATSSPGARTEAFF. In nucleotides, the CDR3 is TGTGCCACCTCCTCGCCAGGGGCGAGGACTGAAGCTTTCTTT.

This rearrangement joins TRBV29-1 to TRBJ2-7, with D possibly being TRBD1 (6 bases). Trimming shortened V by 2 bases and J by 2 bases, and 10 bases separated the two germline ends. The CDR3 sequence is 13 residues long. Germline-derived CDR1 and CDR2 are SQVTM and ANQGSEA. The CDR3 region is CSVETTGAYEQYF. The DNA of the CDR3 is TGCAGCGTTGAAACGACAGGAGCCTACGAGCAGTACTTC.

V and J are TRBV7-8 and TRBJ2-5, with D tentatively TRBD1 (6 bases). CDR1 is SGHVS, CDR2 FQNEAQ, per germline. The CDR3 sequence is 14 residues long. Trimming pared 6 bases from V and 2 bases from J, leaving 13 bases between. CDR3: CASRYRDKQETQYF. The CDR3 DNA reads TGTGCCAGCAGGTACCGGGACAAACAAGAGACCCAGTACTTC.

This clone was seen a few times. The chain recombines TRBV27 with TRBJ1-5, with D perhaps TRBD1 (5 bases). CDR1 is MNHEY, CDR2 SMNVEV, per germline (reference sequence). The ends were cut back, 6 bases at V and 0 bases at J, with 15 bases in the middle. CDR3 length: 16 amino acids. For the CDR3, the DNA is TGTGCCAGCAGCCGACTCGCAGGGTCTAGCAATCAGCCCCAGCATTTT. Protein product: CASSRLAGSSNQPQHF.

This chain joins TRBV6-5 and TRBJ1-4; perhaps TRBD1 as D (5 bases). The CDR3 is 15 residues long. The V gene's germline CDR1 is MNHEY and CDR2 SVGAGI. Between the trimmed V and J ends, which lost 10 bases and 3 bases, there was a span of 18 bases. Written as DNA, the CDR3 is TGTGCCACCTCGGGAGGGATAGGGGCTAATGAAAAACTGTTTTTT. Translating it yields CATSGGIGANEKLFF.

This clone was recorded a few times. This chain connects TRBV7-2 to TRBJ1-3, with 8 bases matching TRBD1. CDR1 and CDR2 from the germline V gene are SGHTA and FQGNSA. The CDR3 sequence is 14 residues long. V trimming: 7 bases; J trimming: 4 bases; junction bases outside the gene matches: 6. This chain's CDR3 is CASTMTGDGNTIYF. CDR3 bases: TGTGCCAGCACGATGACAGGGGACGGAAACACCATATATTTT.

The chain recombines TRBV11-1 with TRBJ1-1, with D perhaps TRBD1 (5 bases). CDR3 size: 15 residues. Trimming took 2 bases from V and 1 from J, leaving 11 bases between them. Looked up from germline, CDR1 is SGHAT and CDR2 is FQDESV (reference sequence). This chain's CDR3 is CASSLLSGTNTEAFF. The CDR3 nucleotides read TGTGCCAGCAGCTTATTATCAGGGACGAACACTGAAGCTTTCTTT. Together with reference TRBV11-1 and TRBJ1-1, the CDR3 gives the full variable domain: EAEVAQSPRYKITEKSQAVAFWCDPISGHATLYWYRQILGQGPELLVQFQDESVVDDSQLPKDRFSAERLKGVDSTLKIQPAELGDSAMYLCASSLLSGTNTEAFFGQGTRLTVV.

This clone has only a few counts. J is TRBJ1-1 and V is TRBV7-6, with a possible D match to TRBD1 (6 bases). The V gene's germline CDR1 is SGHVS and CDR2 FNYEAQ. The CDR3 is 15 amino acids. Trimming stripped 0 bases from V and 6 bases from J, with 14 bases between. CDR3 in amino acids: CASSLADGQSAEAFF. CDR3 nucleotide sequence: TGTGCCAGCAGCTTAGCTGACGGACAGAGTGCTGAAGCTTTCTTT.

This chain joins TRBV6-2 or TRBV6-3 and TRBJ1-3; 7 bases line up with TRBD1. Trimming cost V 5 bases and J 0 bases; bases outside gene matches: 4. Per the germline V gene, CDR1 is MNHEY and CDR2 is SVGEGT. CDR3 length equals 15 residues. The CDR3 region is CASSDTGASGNTIYF. CDR3 sequence (DNA): TGTGCCAGCAGTGATACAGGGGCCTCTGGAAACACCATATATTTT.

This rearrangement joins TRBV9 to TRBJ2-1; weak D call: TRBD2 (5 bases). CDR1 is SGDLS and CDR2 is YYNGEE in the germline V gene. V was pared by 4 bases and J by 2 bases, with 13 bases between. This CDR3 has 15 residues. The CDR3 sequence: CASSPAAETYNEQFF. CDR3 bases: TGTGCCAGCAGCCCGGCAGCGGAGACCTACAATGAGCAGTTCTTC.

The chain joins TRBV7-3 to TRBJ2-3, with D hard to call. V dropped 4 bases and J dropped 5 bases, with 7 bases sitting between them. Per germline, CDR1 SGHTA and CDR2 FQGTGA. The length of the CDR3 is 12 residues. The CDR3, as DNA: TGTGCCAGCAGCTCCCAGCGAGATACGCAGTATTTT. Amino acid sequence: CASSSQRDTQYF.